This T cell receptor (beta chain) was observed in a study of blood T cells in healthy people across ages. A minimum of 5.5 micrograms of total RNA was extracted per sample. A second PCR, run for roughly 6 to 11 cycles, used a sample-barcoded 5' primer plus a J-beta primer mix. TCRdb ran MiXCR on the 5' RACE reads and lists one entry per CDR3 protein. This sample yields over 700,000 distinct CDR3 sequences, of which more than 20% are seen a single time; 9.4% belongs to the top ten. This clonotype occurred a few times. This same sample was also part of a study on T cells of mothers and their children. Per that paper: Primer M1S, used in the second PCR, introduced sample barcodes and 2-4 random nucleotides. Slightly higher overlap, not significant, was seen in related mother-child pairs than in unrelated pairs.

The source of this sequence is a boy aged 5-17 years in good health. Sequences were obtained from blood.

For the CDR3, the DNA is TGTGCCAGCAGCTTCAGAGGACAGACTGGAAACACCATATATTTT. Translated: CASSFRGQTGNTIYF. This chain connects TRBV7-9 to TRBJ1-3, with D possibly being TRBD1 (6 bases). V lost 3 bases and J lost 2, with 11 bases in between. The CDR3 consists of 15 residues. Germline assignment: CDR1 SEHNR and CDR2 FQNEAQ (reference sequence). Together with reference TRBV7-9 and TRBJ1-3, the CDR3 gives the full variable domain: DTGVSQNPRHKITKRGQNVTFRCDPISEHNRLYWYRQTLGQGPEFLTYFQNEAQLEKSRLLSDRFSAERPKGSFSTLEIQRTEQGDSAMYLCASSFRGQTGNTIYFGEGSWLTVV.